The sequence of this T cell receptor beta chain was determined in a study of response to subunit inactivated influenza vaccine. Study-level points and caveats: Authors suggested that a seasonal influenza vaccination recruits few new T cells each time.

CDR1 is ENHRY and CDR2 is SYGVKD in the germline V gene. Trimming removed 11 bases at V and 3 bases at J, with 9 bases between. The CDR3 runs to 11 residues. The sample holds a few counts of this clonotype. Its matching antigen is unknown. One entry per CDR3 protein, called by TCRdb with MiXCR from the RT-PCR reads. The data show roughly 190,000 distinct CDR3 sequences, around an eighth seen once. Here the sequenced sample was CD8+ T cells sorted from PBMCs, taken about 5 days after vaccination. The chain combines TRBV10-3 with TRBJ2-3; D is ambiguous. This receptor was obtained from a man over 45 who received an inactivated influenza vaccine. The CDR3 spells CAVLRTDTQYF. The CDR3 DNA is TGTGCCGTGCTCCGGACAGATACGCAGTATTTT.